Described below is a single T cell receptor (beta chain) sequence and its context. The data stem from a study of blood T cell repertoires in COVID-19. Whole-study context: Researchers got acute and convalescent COVID-19 samples from the United States, Italy and Spain.

With 2 bases removed from V and 4 bases from J, the gap between germline ends came to 12 bases. Germline V lookup: CDR1 MNHEY, CDR2 SVGEGT. This CDR3 comprises 15 residues. The authors' processing: Nucleated cell number was recorded as an estimate derived from reference gene primer amplification. Sequenced by immunoSEQ multiplex PCR; TCRdb stores in-frame clones only, minus some. The V and J calls and the clone size are those of that table, but D and trimming were determined from the DNA. The repertoire consists of roughly 150,000 clones, with roughly 73% occurring once and the leading ten covering around 2.8%.

This TCR was sampled from a man between 65 and 80 years old with acute or convalescent COVID-19. The chain uses TRBV6-2 or TRBV6-3 and TRBJ1-5; unclear D gene. The sample comprised peripheral blood. The CDR3 sequence is CASSYGGVPNQPQHF. The CDR3 DNA sequence: TGTGCCAGCAGTTACGGCGGCGTGCCAAATCAGCCCCAGCATTTT.